Listed below are T cell receptor beta chains from one sample, sequenced in a study of CD8+CD57+ T cells in acquired aplastic anemia. TCRdb passed the reads through MiXCR, listing each CDR3 protein once. Of 400,000 to 450,000 distinct CDR3 sequences in the sample, 55% to 75% were seen once. The specimen was sorted CD4+, CD8+, or CD8+CD57+ T cells (not recorded which) from PBMCs. The origin of the receptors is a human donor in good health, serving as a control. CDR3s include the opening cysteine and the closing phenylalanine or tryptophan. The D gene is left open where the match is weak. Clone size, where shown, is once, few, many, or a class for clones that have expanded.

v_call	j_call	clone_size	d_call	cdr3_aa	cdr3_nt
TRBV7-3	TRBJ2-5	-	-	CASSVKQAHGYTFF	TGTGCCAGCAGCGTCAAACAAGCCCATGGCTACACGTTCTTC
TRBV5-6	TRBJ2-3	-	-	CASSLKQTTDTQYF	TGTGCCAGCAGCTTGAAGCAAACCACAGATACGCAGTATTTT
TRBV24-1	TRBJ2-7	-	-	CATSEDLPLNYEQYF	TGTGCCACCAGTGAGGACTTACCACTGAACTACGAGCAGTACTTC
TRBV5-4	TRBJ2-7	few	TRBD2	CASSLAGGRNEQYF	TGTGCCAGCAGTTTAGCGGGGGGGCGGAACGAGCAGTACTTC
TRBV10-3	TRBJ1-2	many	-	CAISEAGTTPGYTF	TGTGCCATCAGTGAGGCCGGGACGACCCCAGGCTACACCTTC
TRBV25-1	TRBJ2-7	once	-	CASSVGGSHEQYF	TGTGCCAGCAGCGTAGGGGGGTCCCACGAGCAGTACTTC
TRBV30	TRBJ2-3	-	-	CAWGGSGEGTQYF	TGTGCCTGGGGGGGCTCCGGGGAGGGGACGCAGTATTTT
TRBV15	TRBJ1-4	few	-	CATRTAWGEKLFF	TGTGCCACCAGAACCGCTTGGGGTGAAAAACTGTTTTTT
TRBV5-1	TRBJ2-3	-	-	CASSPQQESTDTQYF	TGCGCCAGCAGCCCCCAACAGGAAAGCACAGATACGCAGTATTTT
TRBV29-1	TRBJ2-7	few	TRBD1	CSVDQTGDGMEQYF	TGCAGCGTTGACCAGACAGGGGACGGGATGGAGCAGTACTTC
TRBV12-3/TRBV12-4	TRBJ2-1	-	-	CASSLRRSYNEQFF	TGTGCCAGCAGTCTTAGAAGGTCCTACAATGAGCAGTTCTTC
TRBV20-1	TRBJ1-1	-	-	CSARLQGSLEAFF	TGCAGTGCTCGATTGCAGGGGTCTTTGGAAGCTTTCTTT
TRBV4-3	TRBJ2-1	-	TRBD1	CASSPTGGGYNEQFF	TGCGCCAGCAGCCCAACAGGGGGAGGCTACAATGAGCAGTTCTTC
TRBV24-1	TRBJ2-5	many	-	CATSSDREGVETQYF	TGTGCCACCAGCTCGGACAGGGAGGGAGTGGAGACCCAGTACTTC
TRBV10-3	TRBJ2-3	few	-	CATGGGRAQYF	TGTGCCACAGGGGGAGGGAGGGCGCAGTATTTT
TRBV7-2	TRBJ1-5	-	-	CASSSPRSKQYQDF	TGTGCCAGCAGCTCCCCGAGGAGCAAGCAGTACCAGGATTTT
TRBV11-2	TRBJ2-7	-	-	CASSIGLRGEQYF	TGTGCCAGCAGCATAGGTCTCAGGGGCGAGCAGTACTTC
TRBV19	TRBJ2-7	-	TRBD1	CATSGGQGTTEELFF	TGTGCCACCAGTGGGGGACAGGGGACGACCGAAGAGCTGTTTTTC
TRBV5-1	TRBJ1-1	-	-	CASMGGENTEAFF	TGCGCCAGCATGGGCGGCGAGAACACTGAAGCTTTCTTT
TRBV14	TRBJ1-6	-	-	CASSQKQGQPSHYF	TGTGCCAGCAGCCAGAAACAAGGCCAACCCTCGCATTACTTT
TRBV30	TRBJ2-7	many	TRBD1	CAWSVGTGGHEQYF	TGTGCCTGGAGCGTCGGGACAGGGGGGCACGAGCAGTACTTC
TRBV5-1	TRBJ2-6	-	-	CASSLGTGNGGANVLTF	TGCGCCAGCAGCTTGGGTACAGGGAACGGTGGGGCCAACGTCCTGACTTTC
TRBV11-2	TRBJ1-2	-	-	CASSLYAQSYGYTF	TGTGCCAGCAGCTTATACGCACAGTCCTATGGCTACACCTTC
TRBV7-9	TRBJ2-6	-	-	CASSLVGVGADVLTF	TGTGCCAGCAGCTTGGTGGGGGTTGGGGCTGACGTTCTGACTTTC
TRBV5-4	TRBJ2-1	-	-	CASSSAGASSYNEQFF	TGTGCCAGCAGCTCCGCCGGGGCGAGCTCCTACAATGAGCAGTTCTTC
TRBV9	TRBJ1-2	many	-	CASSVENEGRAIDGYTF	TGTGCCAGCAGCGTAGAGAATGAAGGCAGGGCTATCGATGGCTACACCTTC
TRBV10-3	TRBJ2-7	-	-	CAIHNNPLRGTYEQYF	TGTGCCATCCACAATAACCCTTTAAGGGGGACCTACGAGCAGTACTTC
TRBV15	TRBJ2-3	many	-	CATSRDLIADTQYF	TGTGCCACCAGCAGAGATTTAATAGCAGATACGCAGTATTTT
TRBV5-5	TRBJ1-2	-	-	CASSLDGVYGYTF	TGTGCCAGCAGCTTGGATGGGGTCTATGGCTACACCTTC
TRBV5-1	TRBJ1-2	many	-	CASSFLTGGYGYTF	TGCGCCAGCAGCTTCCTTACCGGAGGGTATGGCTACACCTTC
TRBV20-1	TRBJ2-6	once	-	CSLGQTGRGAF	TGCAGTCTTGGACAGACAGGACGTGGAGCTTTC
TRBV2	TRBJ2-7	few	-	CASRQGPSYEQYF	TGTGCCAGCAGGCAGGGCCCATCCTACGAGCAGTACTTC
TRBV30	TRBJ1-3	-	-	CAWTGTVKAASGNTIYF	TGTGCCTGGACCGGGACGGTCAAAGCGGCCTCTGGAAACACCATATATTTT
TRBV9	TRBJ2-7	-	TRBD1	CASSRETGEQYF	TGTGCCAGCAGCAGAGAGACAGGGGAGCAGTACTTC
TRBV19	TRBJ1-1	-	-	CASAPRGTEAFF	TGTGCCAGCGCGCCAAGGGGCACTGAAGCTTTCTTT
TRBV7-2	TRBJ2-4	-	TRBD1	CASSLRQGENIQYF	TGTGCCAGCAGCTTGCGACAGGGAGAAAACATTCAGTACTTC
TRBV7-9	TRBJ1-6	-	-	CASSVEGRDGPLHF	TGTGCCAGCAGCGTCGAGGGCAGGGACGGCCCCCTGCACTTT
TRBV20-1	TRBJ2-7	-	-	CSAMRVNEQYF	TGCAGTGCTATGAGGGTCAACGAGCAGTACTTC
TRBV11-3	TRBJ2-3	-	TRBD1	CASSSRTGGFADTQYF	TGTGCCAGCAGCTCACGGACAGGGGGCTTTGCAGATACGCAGTATTTT
TRBV5-1	TRBJ1-2	-	-	CASSLESLNTTF	TGCGCCAGCAGCTTGGAGTCCTTAAACACCACCTTC
TRBV20-1	TRBJ2-7	-	-	CSARPDVSYEQYF	TGCAGTGCTCGTCCGGACGTATCCTACGAGCAGTACTTC
TRBV7-6	TRBJ2-3	-	-	CASSLDTRTDTQYF	TGCGCCAGCAGCTTGGATACGCGCACAGACACGCAGTATTTT
TRBV5-6	TRBJ2-7	-	TRBD2	CASSLDVERGRRTYEQYF	TGTGCCAGCAGCTTGGACGTAGAGCGGGGGCGGCGGACCTACGAGCAGTACTTC
TRBV5-6	TRBJ2-7	-	TRBD1	CASSPPGTGIYEQYF	TGTGCCAGCAGCCCACCTGGGACAGGGATCTACGAGCAGTACTTC
TRBV19	TRBJ2-1	-	TRBD1	CASSSTGGRNEQFF	TGTGCCAGTAGTTCAACAGGGGGCCGGAATGAGCAGTTCTTC
TRBV7-2	TRBJ1-3	-	-	CASSLRGVDTIYF	TGTGCCAGCAGCTTGCGGGGCGTGGACACCATATATTTT
TRBV20-1	TRBJ2-3	-	-	CSAYRVESTDTQYF	TGCAGTGCTTACAGGGTTGAATCCACAGATACGCAGTATTTT